The present TCR beta chain was sequenced within a study of patients and donors after allogeneic stem cell transplantation (TCRdb year 2020). The CDR3, from cysteine to phenylalanine, totals 15 residues. Only CDR3 DNA remains: 45 bases, in frame from the first base. The V end gives up 2 bases and the J end 7 bases, leaving 12 bases in the junction not matched to a gene. Reading the germline V gene gives CDR1 SQVTM and CDR2 ANQGSEA. The library was prepared using RT-PCR. The sequencing machine was a NextSeq 550. TCRdb ran its own pipeline on the public reads, namely fastp trimming at Q25 and MiXCR clone calling, and kept in-frame beta chains. Each entry merges the rows of one CDR3 protein and shows their most common DNA and genes. The sample yields 150,000 to 200,000 distinct CDR3 sequences; 24% were counted once. Together, the top ten hold 20% to 30% of the sample. Points on this clonotype: It has no known antigen specificity. No much larger clone is present one base from it, and per-base qualities are unavailable.

The specimen sequenced was blood, either unsorted or a sorted T cell fraction (not recorded which). The chain is assembled from TRBV29-1 and TRBJ2-7; 9 bases in the middle match TRBD1. This receptor was taken from a human donor who was either an allogeneic HSCT recipient or a stem cell or donor lymphocyte infusion donor (not recorded which). It is not recorded whose cells these are; they may come from a transplant donor. This receptor carries the CDR3 CSVETPRDRVREQYF. The nucleotide sequence reads as follows: TGCAGCGTTGAAACCCCGAGGGACAGGGTAAGGGAGCAGTACTTC.